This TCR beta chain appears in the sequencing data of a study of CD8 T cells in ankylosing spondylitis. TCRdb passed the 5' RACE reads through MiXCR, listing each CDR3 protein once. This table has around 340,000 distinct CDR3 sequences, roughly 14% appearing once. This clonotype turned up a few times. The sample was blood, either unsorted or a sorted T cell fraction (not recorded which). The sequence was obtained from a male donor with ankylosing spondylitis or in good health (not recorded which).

CDR3 coding DNA: TGCAGTGCCACCTCCGGGCTAGCCACAGATACGCAGTATTTT. Protein product: CSATSGLATDTQYF. This chain connects TRBV20-1 to TRBJ2-3; a possible D gene is TRBD2 (5 bases). Trimming removed 6 bases from V and 2 bases from J, with 15 bases in between. The CDR3 totals 14 residues. Germline V gene lookup returns CDR1 DFQATT and CDR2 SNEGSKA (reference sequence).